Sequencing of this T cell receptor beta chain was carried out in a study of T-cell memory formation after mild COVID-19. Study-wide points: Memory cells collected pre-infection included some clones that later responded, suggesting cross-reactive memory joined.

The CDR3 consists of 14 residues. In germline, CDR1 is KGHSH, CDR2 LQKENI. Trimming pared 2 bases from V and 6 bases from J, leaving 11 bases between. Notes on this clonotype: Its antigen is as yet unknown.

TCRdb independently ran MiXCR on the 5' RACE reads; one entry per CDR3 protein. The sample holds 350,000 or so distinct CDR3 sequences; 20% to 25% are singletons and the top ten take 20% to 25%. V usage is TRBV18 and J usage is TRBJ1-5; D might be TRBD1 (5 bases). This receptor was taken from a man aged 18 to 30 who had mild COVID-19 (a few samples of this study predate the infection). Cell type and time point are not known. The sample was PBMCs or a T cell subset sorted from them (not recorded which). CDR3 protein: CASSPDAGTQPQHF. In DNA form, the CDR3 reads TGTGCCAGCTCACCAGATGCAGGGACTCAGCCCCAGCATTTT.